The rows below give T cell receptor beta chains drawn from one sample of a study of T cells in Graves' hyperthyroidism and ophthalmopathy. TCRdb redid the calling of the multiplex PCR reads with MiXCR, one entry per CDR3 protein. The sample has 690,000 or so distinct CDR3 sequences; 18% are singletons. Sequencing used blood. The source of these receptors is a woman between 45 and 60 years old with Graves' hyperthyroidism that later progressed to Graves' ophthalmopathy. CDR3s include the opening cysteine and the closing phenylalanine or tryptophan. A D gene is named only where the DNA matches it firmly. Clone size is not always given. Where it is, it says once, few, many or a class for expanded clones.

>TRBJ1-1|-|TRBD1|TRBV2
CASSATGGRGTEAFF
TGTGCCAGCAGCGCAACAGGGGGGCGAGGCACTGAAGCTTTCTTT
>TRBJ2-2|few|TRBD2|TRBV9
CASSSLAGGPGELFF
TGTGCCAGCAGCTCACTAGCGGGGGGTCCCGGGGAGCTGTTTTTT
>TRBJ1-5|few|TRBD1|TRBV30
CAWSLDRADQPQHF
TGTGCCTGGAGTCTAGACAGGGCAGATCAGCCCCAGCATTTT
>TRBJ1-3|-|TRBD1|TRBV29-1
CSVKNPGQETGPIYF
TGCAGCGTTAAAAATCCGGGACAGGAGACTGGCCCCATATATTTT
>TRBJ2-1|-|TRBD2|TRBV6-2/TRBV6-3
CASSYPLAGGPLNEQFF
TGTGCCAGCAGTTACCCTCTAGCGGGGGGCCCCTTAAATGAGCAGTTCTTC
>TRBJ2-3|-|-|TRBV5-1
CASRDQVDTQYF
TGCGCCAGCAGAGATCAGGTCGATACGCAGTATTTT
>TRBJ1-5|-|-|TRBV10-3
CAISDPGLNQPQHF
TGTGCCATCAGTGATCCGGGCCTCAATCAGCCCCAGCATTTT
>TRBJ1-5|-|-|TRBV12-3/TRBV12-4
CASSSQGEISNQPQHF
TGTGCCAGCAGTTCCCAAGGGGAGATAAGCAATCAGCCCCAGCATTTT
>TRBJ1-2|few|-|TRBV30
CAWSEGANYGYTF
TGTGCCTGGAGTGAGGGAGCCAACTATGGCTACACCTTC
>TRBJ2-2|once|-|TRBV12-3/TRBV12-4
CASTPFWDGPGELFF
TGTGCCAGCACCCCCTTTTGGGATGGACCCGGGGAGCTGTTTTTT
>TRBJ1-6|many|-|TRBV3-1
CASSQDLWGNSPLHF
TGTGCCAGCAGCCAAGATCTTTGGGGGAATTCACCCCTCCACTTT
>TRBJ1-3|few|-|TRBV7-2
CASSRDPLNTIYF
TGTGCCAGCAGCCGGGACCCACTAAACACCATATATTTT
>TRBJ2-5|many|TRBD2|TRBV3-1
CASSQDLLAGGQETQYF
TGTGCCAGCAGCCAAGATCTGCTAGCGGGGGGCCAAGAGACCCAGTACTTC
>TRBJ1-2|many|-|TRBV12-3/TRBV12-4
CASRHRDRNYGYTF
TGTGCCAGCAGACACAGGGATCGGAACTATGGCTACACCTTC
>TRBJ2-5|many|-|TRBV9
CASSVGPAQETQYF
TGTGCCAGCAGCGTCGGCCCGGCGCAAGAGACCCAGTACTTC
>TRBJ2-3|few|-|TRBV29-1
CSVEVFSGAEDTQYF
TGCAGCGTTGAGGTATTTAGCGGCGCTGAGGATACGCAGTATTTT
>TRBJ2-1|-|-|TRBV12-3/TRBV12-4
CASSSYRDTEFF
TGTGCCAGCAGTTCATACCGGGACACGGAGTTCTTC
>TRBJ1-6|-|TRBD1|TRBV2
CASSEAGGQANRDSPLHF
TGTGCCAGCAGTGAAGCGGGCGGACAGGCTAATCGGGATTCACCCCTCCACTTT
>TRBJ2-1|-|-|TRBV29-1
CSGFGSRAARDDEQFF
TGCAGCGGATTCGGGAGCAGGGCGGCTAGAGACGATGAGCAGTTCTTC
>TRBJ1-2|many|-|TRBV3-1
CASSQTSGTRGYTF
TGTGCCAGCAGCCAAACCTCAGGGACCCGGGGATACACCTTC
>TRBJ2-7|many|TRBD1|TRBV20-1
CSARVWDRGPYEQYF
TGCAGTGCTAGAGTCTGGGACAGGGGCCCCTACGAGCAGTACTTC
>TRBJ1-1|many|-|TRBV30
CAWSVYGDLGTEAFF
TGTGCCTGGAGTGTTTACGGGGATCTCGGGACTGAAGCTTTCTTT
>TRBJ1-5|few|-|TRBV19
CASSIEALGVNSNQPQHF
TGTGCCAGTAGTATAGAGGCCCTAGGCGTTAATAGCAATCAGCCCCAGCATTTT
>TRBJ1-2|few|TRBD1|TRBV4-2
CASSQDRGRLGYTF
TGTGCCAGCAGCCAAGACAGGGGGCGCTTGGGCTACACCTTC
>TRBJ1-6|-|TRBD1|TRBV20-1
CSAKIFGTVVSPLHF
TGCAGTGCTAAAATTTTCGGGACAGTCGTGTCACCCCTCCACTTT
>TRBJ1-2|-|-|TRBV6-5
CASSYGWTYGYTF
TGTGCCAGCAGTTACGGTTGGACTTATGGCTACACCTTC